This is a list of T cell receptor beta chains from one sample in a study of T cells after somatic rescue of genetic block. Assay: immunoSEQ multiplex PCR; the TCRdb copy retains only in-frame clones and omits some. The sample contains around 52,000 clones, more than 90% of which appear only once. Material: peripheral blood mononuclear cells (PBMCs). The receptor source for this set is a child younger than two. Both conserved end residues are part of each CDR3. The D gene is left open where the match is weak. Clone sizes are given selectively: once, few, many, or a class where the clone is expanded.

TRBV2	TRBD2	NA	TRBJ2-3	CASRTSGTDTQYF	TGTGCCAGCAGGACTAGCGGCACAGATACGCAGTATTTT
TRBV20-1	NA	NA	TRBJ2-5	CSASNQETQYF	TGCAGTGCTAGCAACCAAGAGACCCAGTACTTC
TRBV11-2	TRBD1	NA	TRBJ2-7	CASSWTGTGGYEQYF	TGTGCCAGCAGCTGGACCGGGACAGGGGGCTACGAGCAGTACTTC
TRBV5-1	NA	once	TRBJ1-2	CASSLDGNYGYTF	TGCGCCAGCAGCTTGGATGGGAACTATGGCTACACCTTC
TRBV5-6	NA	NA	TRBJ1-2	CASSLRTANYGYTF	TGTGCCAGCAGCTTAAGGACAGCTAACTATGGCTACACCTTC
TRBV19	NA	NA	TRBJ2-2	CASSISGRTGELFF	TGTGCCAGTAGTATATCAGGGCGCACCGGGGAGCTGTTTTTT
TRBV20-1	NA	NA	TRBJ1-2	CSALWGHGYTF	TGCAGTGCCCTATGGGGGCATGGCTACACCTTC
TRBV11-3	NA	NA	TRBJ2-3	CASSEYDTQYF	TGTGCCAGCAGTGAGTACGATACGCAGTATTTT
TRBV10-3	TRBD1	NA	TRBJ1-2	CASLTGWGGYTF	TGTGCCAGCTTGACAGGGTGGGGTGGCTACACCTTC
TRBV21-1	NA	NA	TRBJ2-1	CASSKVVTGSLNEQFF	TGTGCCAGCAGCAAAGTCGTGACAGGGTCCCTCAATGAGCAGTTCTTC
TRBV2	TRBD2	NA	TRBJ2-3	CASKEGGLQYF	TGTGCCAGCAAGGAGGGAGGGTTGCAGTATTTT
TRBV9	TRBD2	NA	TRBJ2-1	CASSPGTSGGDEQFF	TGTGCCAGCAGCCCGGGGACTAGCGGGGGGGATGAGCAGTTCTTC
TRBV7-9	NA	NA	TRBJ2-3	CASSLLGTDTQYF	TGTGCCAGCAGCCTGCTGGGCACAGATACGCAGTATTTT
TRBV5-4	NA	NA	TRBJ1-2	CASSLNPGVWGYTF	TGTGCCAGCAGCTTGAACCCAGGGGTTTGGGGCTACACCTTC
TRBV11-3	NA	NA	TRBJ1-5	CASSLRGQPQHF	TGTGCCAGCAGCCTCCGGGGTCAGCCCCAGCATTTT
TRBV10-3	TRBD2	NA	TRBJ2-3	CAIRLARTDTQYF	TGTGCCATCCGACTAGCGCGCACAGATACGCAGTATTTT
TRBV18	NA	NA	TRBJ1-4	CASSPLPLTNEKLFF	TGTGCCAGCTCGCCCCTGCCGTTAACTAATGAAAAACTGTTTTTT
TRBV18	NA	NA	TRBJ2-1	CASSPGLPDYNEQFF	TGTGCCAGCTCACCCGGACTACCTGATTACAATGAGCAGTTCTTC
TRBV5-6	NA	NA	TRBJ1-1	CASSLARANTEAFF	TGTGCCAGCAGCTTGGCACGGGCGAACACTGAAGCTTTCTTT
TRBV19	NA	NA	TRBJ2-1	CASSIAGLYNEQFF	TGTGCCAGTAGTATAGCGGGACTTTACAATGAGCAGTTCTTC
TRBV2	NA	NA	TRBJ2-2	CASNGNTGELFF	TGTGCCAGCAACGGGAACACCGGGGAGCTGTTTTTT
TRBV4-1	TRBD2	once	TRBJ2-5	CASSHAGGGAETQYF	TGCGCCAGCAGCCATGCTGGGGGAGGGGCAGAGACCCAGTACTTC
TRBV2	NA	NA	TRBJ2-7	CASMGHQAYEQYF	TGTGCCAGCATGGGGCATCAGGCCTACGAGCAGTACTTC
TRBV13	TRBD1	NA	TRBJ2-5	CASSWDRGETQYF	TGTGCCAGCAGCTGGGACAGGGGAGAGACCCAGTACTTC
TRBV14	NA	NA	TRBJ2-5	CASSQALGGGGLQETQYF	TGTGCCAGCAGCCAAGCCCTCGGAGGGGGAGGTCTCCAAGAGACCCAGTACTTC
TRBV29-1	NA	NA	TRBJ1-2	CSVTGSHYGYTF	TGCAGCGTTACAGGGTCCCACTATGGCTACACCTTC
TRBV6-5	TRBD2	NA	TRBJ2-3	CASSYSGRASTDTQYF	TGTGCCAGCAGTTACAGCGGGAGGGCTAGCACAGATACGCAGTATTTT
TRBV19	TRBD2	NA	TRBJ2-1	CASSRSGGSYNEQFF	TGTGCCAGTAGCCGATCGGGGGGATCCTACAATGAGCAGTTCTTC
TRBV19	TRBD2	once	TRBJ2-3	CASSPQRLAGGSDTQYF	TGTGCCAGTAGTCCTCAAAGACTAGCGGGAGGGTCAGATACGCAGTATTTT
TRBV6-5	TRBD2	once	TRBJ2-5	CASSPSLAGETQYF	TGTGCCAGCAGTCCATCCCTAGCGGGAGAGACCCAGTACTTC
TRBV4-1	TRBD2	NA	TRBJ2-7	CASRIGTSGAYEQYF	TGCGCCAGCAGGATCGGGACTAGCGGGGCCTACGAGCAGTACTTC
TRBV27	TRBD2	NA	TRBJ2-2	CASSPSGRTGELFF	TGTGCCAGCAGCCCTAGCGGGAGAACCGGGGAGCTGTTTTTT
TRBV6-5	NA	NA	TRBJ2-3	CASSYSPADPDTQYF	TGTGCCAGCAGTTACTCCCCCGCGGACCCAGATACGCAGTATTTT
TRBV27	TRBD1	once	TRBJ1-6	CASSLEQGATSPLHF	TGTGCCAGCAGTTTAGAACAGGGGGCCACTTCACCCCTCCACTTT
TRBV9	TRBD1	NA	TRBJ1-1	CASSGQGVGTEAFF	TGTGCCAGCAGCGGACAGGGTGTCGGCACTGAAGCTTTCTTT
TRBV6-6	NA	NA	TRBJ2-2	CASSPYKDTGELFF	TGTGCCAGCAGTCCATACAAGGACACCGGGGAGCTGTTTTTT
TRBV5-5	NA	NA	TRBJ1-4	CASSQQGGGEKLFF	TGTGCCAGCAGCCAACAGGGTGGAGGGGAAAAACTGTTTTTT
TRBV27	TRBD1	NA	TRBJ2-1	CASSSGTGGNEQFF	TGTGCCAGCAGTTCCGGGACAGGGGGCAATGAGCAGTTCTTC
TRBV5-1	NA	NA	TRBJ2-7	CASLDLAYEQYF	TGCGCCAGCTTGGACTTAGCCTACGAGCAGTACTTC
TRBV5-5	NA	NA	TRBJ2-2	CASSPIVRGNTGELFF	TGTGCCAGCAGCCCTATTGTGCGGGGGAACACCGGGGAGCTGTTTTTT
TRBV10-3	NA	NA	TRBJ2-7	CAISESRGTYEQYF	TGTGCCATCAGTGAGTCGAGGGGAACCTACGAGCAGTACTTC
TRBV2	TRBD2	NA	TRBJ2-2	CASRGTSGRKAGELFF	TGTGCCAGCAGAGGGACTAGCGGGAGGAAGGCCGGGGAGCTGTTTTTT
TRBV2	NA	once	TRBJ1-2	CASSDLPYGYTF	TGTGCCAGCAGTGATTTGCCATATGGCTACACCTTC
TRBV18	NA	NA	TRBJ1-2	CASSPPGYYGYTF	TGTGCCAGCTCACCACCAGGGTACTATGGCTACACCTTC
TRBV6-5	NA	few	TRBJ2-3	CASSHRRADTQYF	TGTGCCAGCAGTCACCGGAGGGCAGATACGCAGTATTTT
TRBV11-3	TRBD2	NA	TRBJ2-1	CASSLGASGADNEQFF	TGTGCCAGCAGCTTGGGCGCTAGCGGGGCAGACAATGAGCAGTTCTTC
TRBV5-1	TRBD1	NA	TRBJ2-2	CASSFSGTGGGELFF	TGCGCCAGCAGCTTTTCCGGGACAGGGGGCGGGGAGCTGTTTTTT
TRBV2	NA	NA	TRBJ2-2	CASSEWGLRGELFF	TGTGCCAGCAGTGAATGGGGACTTCGGGGGGAGCTGTTTTTT
TRBV10-3	TRBD1	NA	TRBJ1-2	CAISGGQAGYTF	TGTGCCATCAGTGGGGGACAGGCGGGCTACACCTTC
TRBV18	TRBD1	NA	TRBJ1-1	CASSRRQKKQGAHTEAFF	TGTGCCAGCTCACGCCGGCAAAAAAAACAGGGGGCCCACACTGAAGCTTTCTTT
TRBV5-6	NA	NA	TRBJ1-2	CASSPGPIYGYTF	TGTGCCAGCAGCCCCGGACCCATCTATGGCTACACCTTC
TRBV6-6	NA	NA	TRBJ1-3	CASSYLGAGNTIYF	TGTGCCAGCAGTTACTTGGGGGCTGGAAACACCATATATTTT